This record concerns one T cell receptor beta chain sequence. This specimen belongs to a study of long-term antiretroviral therapy in people with HIV. A v3.0 immunoSEQ assay was performed at survey level. Produced via immunoSEQ multiplex PCR; TCRdb's table is partial and in-frame only. The data contain 39,000 or so clones, around 80% of them singletons. The V gene lost 2 bases and the J gene lost 1 base, with 15 bases spanning the gap. The germline V gene encodes CDR1 KGHSH and CDR2 LQKENI. The CDR3 is made up of 17 amino acids. Sequencing was performed on unsorted PBMCs, taken 0.6 years after starting antiretroviral therapy. The chain joins TRBV18 to TRBJ1-3; D perhaps matches TRBD1 (5 bases). This clonotype originated in a man aged 18 to 29 with HIV. The chain's CDR3 is CASSPKRQGGSGNTIYF. For the CDR3, the DNA is TGTGCCAGCTCACCAAAGAGGCAGGGCGGTTCTGGAAACACCATATATTTT.